This is a list of T cell receptor beta chains from one sample in a study of memory B cells and T cells in multiple sclerosis. These receptors' antigens are unknown. Generated by immunoSEQ multiplex PCR, the TCRdb table keeps only in-frame clones and is missing some. The table has some 48,000 clones, roughly 87% seen once. Sequences were obtained from PBMCs from blood kept in culture. Receptors originate from a human donor with multiple sclerosis. Both conserved end residues are part of each CDR3. The D gene is left open where the match is weak. The size entry is marked missing in some rows and otherwise reads once, few, many or a size class.

j_gene: TRBJ1-2; abundance: .; d_gene: .; len: 12; v_gene: TRBV6-4; CDR3nt: TGTGCCAGCAGTGACGTTACAGGGGGCTACACCTTC; CDR3aa: CASSDVTGGYTF
j_gene: TRBJ2-1; abundance: once; d_gene: .; len: 15; v_gene: TRBV5-1; CDR3nt: TGCGCCAGCAGCTTGGAAAGGGGCTCTTACAATGAGCAGTTCTTC; CDR3aa: CASSLERGSYNEQFF
j_gene: TRBJ1-3; abundance: .; d_gene: TRBD1; len: 15; v_gene: TRBV6-5; CDR3nt: TGTGCCAGCAGTTTGCAGGGGGCTGACGGAAACACCATATATTTT; CDR3aa: CASSLQGADGNTIYF
j_gene: TRBJ1-5; abundance: .; d_gene: .; len: 13; v_gene: TRBV6-5; CDR3nt: TGTGCCAGCAGTTACACTTTTAATCAGCCCCAGCATTTT; CDR3aa: CASSYTFNQPQHF
j_gene: TRBJ2-7; abundance: .; d_gene: .; len: 12; v_gene: TRBV27; CDR3nt: TGTGCCAGCAGGGGACTCGCCTACGAGCAGTACTTC; CDR3aa: CASRGLAYEQYF
j_gene: TRBJ1-4; abundance: .; d_gene: .; len: 15; v_gene: TRBV5-1; CDR3nt: TGCGCCAGCAGCTTTACCACAGGGTATGGCGAAAAACTGTTTTTT; CDR3aa: CASSFTTGYGEKLFF
j_gene: TRBJ1-3; abundance: .; d_gene: .; len: 15; v_gene: TRBV5-8; CDR3nt: TGTGCCAGCAGCTTGGAGCGAAGCGGGGGAAACACCATATATTTT; CDR3aa: CASSLERSGGNTIYF
j_gene: TRBJ2-7; abundance: .; d_gene: .; len: 14; v_gene: TRBV4-2; CDR3nt: TGTGCCAGCAGCCAGGCTGGGGACCACTACGAGCAGTACTTC; CDR3aa: CASSQAGDHYEQYF
j_gene: TRBJ1-1; abundance: .; d_gene: .; len: 14; v_gene: TRBV7-2; CDR3nt: TGTGCCAGCAGCTTACCCCCGGGGACCACTGAAGCTTTCTTT; CDR3aa: CASSLPPGTTEAFF
j_gene: TRBJ2-1; abundance: .; d_gene: .; len: 15; v_gene: TRBV7-9; CDR3nt: TGTGCCAGCAGCTCCCGGGGGAGCTCCTACAATGAGCAGTTCTTC; CDR3aa: CASSSRGSSYNEQFF
j_gene: TRBJ1-3; abundance: .; d_gene: .; len: 15; v_gene: TRBV5-1; CDR3nt: TGCGCCAGCAGCTTGGGTGACAGCTCTGGAAACACCATATATTTT; CDR3aa: CASSLGDSSGNTIYF
j_gene: TRBJ1-2; abundance: .; d_gene: .; len: 17; v_gene: TRBV10-3; CDR3nt: TGTGCCATCAGTGGAACCCGGGACAAGAGTCCTAACTATGGCTACACCTTC; CDR3aa: CAISGTRDKSPNYGYTF
j_gene: TRBJ1-3; abundance: .; d_gene: .; len: 12; v_gene: TRBV29-1; CDR3nt: TGCAGCGTTGTGCAGGGCTCCAACACCATATATTTT; CDR3aa: CSVVQGSNTIYF
j_gene: TRBJ1-4; abundance: few; d_gene: .; len: 14; v_gene: TRBV7-2; CDR3nt: TGTGCCAGCAGCTTAGAAGTGCGGGATGAAAAACTGTTTTTT; CDR3aa: CASSLEVRDEKLFF
j_gene: TRBJ2-3; abundance: .; d_gene: TRBD2; len: 18; v_gene: TRBV9; CDR3nt: TGTGCCAGCAGCGTAGGGCCGGACGGAGCGGGGGGGCCCCGGGAGCAGTATTTT; CDR3aa: CASSVGPDGAGGPREQYF
j_gene: TRBJ2-2; abundance: .; d_gene: .; len: 12; v_gene: TRBV6-5; CDR3nt: TGTGCCAGCGGCTTCAACACCGGGGAGCTGTTTTTT; CDR3aa: CASGFNTGELFF
j_gene: TRBJ2-1; abundance: .; d_gene: TRBD1; len: 14; v_gene: TRBV9; CDR3nt: TGTGCCAGCAGCGTGGGACAGGGTTACAATGAGCAGTTCTTC; CDR3aa: CASSVGQGYNEQFF
j_gene: TRBJ1-2; abundance: .; d_gene: .; len: 13; v_gene: TRBV5-1; CDR3nt: TGCGCCAGCAGCTTGGTGGGGGAACCTGGCTACACCTTC; CDR3aa: CASSLVGEPGYTF
j_gene: TRBJ1-1; abundance: .; d_gene: TRBD1; len: 14; v_gene: TRBV6-5; CDR3nt: TGTGCCAGCAGTTACCTGACAGGGGAGGCTGAAGCTTTCTTT; CDR3aa: CASSYLTGEAEAFF
j_gene: TRBJ2-7; abundance: .; d_gene: .; len: 17; v_gene: TRBV4-1; CDR3nt: TGCGCCAGCAGCCAAGTAGTTGGGACACCTCAAACCTACGAGCAGTACTTC; CDR3aa: CASSQVVGTPQTYEQYF
j_gene: TRBJ2-5; abundance: .; d_gene: .; len: 14; v_gene: TRBV2; CDR3nt: TGTGCCAGTACCCGGACCTCGACCGGGGAGACCCAGTACTTC; CDR3aa: CASTRTSTGETQYF
j_gene: TRBJ2-7; abundance: .; d_gene: .; len: 15; v_gene: TRBV19; CDR3nt: TGTGCCAGTAGTATAGGGATAGGGGTGGCCTACGAGCAGTACTTC; CDR3aa: CASSIGIGVAYEQYF